The source of this T cell receptor beta chain is a study of blood T cell repertoires in COVID-19. As for the study in general: Donors in the United States, Italy and Spain gave samples during acute or convalescent COVID-19. Sample material is recorded as cDNA or gDNA derived from T cells, B-cell-depleted T cells, or PBMCs.

During active infection, Seattle patients enrolled and were then monitored through disease. Source study methods: Scientists estimated how many nucleated cells there were by amplifying reference gene primers. The protocol was immunoSEQ multiplex PCR, while the TCRdb copy is restricted to in-frame clones and leaves out a portion. Clonal size and the V and J genes are those of that table, whereas D and trimming came from the DNA. Here the sample spans about 170,000 clones, 84% being singletons. Per the germline V gene, CDR1 is LGHDT and CDR2 is YNNKEL (reference sequence). V lost 5 bases to trimming and J lost 4 bases, with 15 bases between them. There are 15 residues in the CDR3.

The genes are TRBV3-1 (or the pseudogene TRBV3-2) and TRBJ2-1, with D maybe TRBD1 (7 bases). The sequence came from a woman in her seventies with COVID-19, enrolled during active disease. Material for sequencing was peripheral blood. The DNA for the CDR3 is TGTGCCAGCAGCACTCCAGGGGGGCTATACAATGAGCAGTTCTTC. This sequence encodes CASSTPGGLYNEQFF.